This T cell receptor (beta chain) stems from a study of identical twins (TCRdb year 2016). With respect to the entire study: To test whether fetal clonotypes persist, this study deep-sequenced TCR alpha and beta repertoires from monozygotic twins, from unrelated adults of various ages, and from cord blood. Replicate twin experiments were performed at different times using different library preparation protocols to rule out contamination.

This clonotype was found many times. Its antigen specificity is not known. Per-base qualities were not stored, and no clone one base away is much larger. A distance of 19 bases separates the germline ends of V and J, which lose 7 bases and 13 bases respectively. The cysteine opens and the phenylalanine closes a CDR3 of 13 amino acids. Just the 39-base CDR3 DNA is kept, in frame starting at base 1. Only healthy Caucasian donors were included. Three pairs of female monozygotic twins, all aged about 18 to 30 years, made up the twin cohort. RNA for TCR libraries was isolated from peripheral blood mononuclear cells. Library creation used 5' RACE. Sequencing took place on an Illumina HiSeq 2000. Template switching added a universal primer binding site, and the final cDNA carried a unique molecular identifier that allowed TCR cDNA molecules to be counted accurately. Specific primers in the conserved constant-segment region were used to synthesize first-strand cDNA for TCR alpha and beta chains. To control for contamination, each cDNA library was double barcoded with a SMART-Mk sample barcode plus Illumina barcodes. TruSeq adapter sequences along with Illumina sample barcodes were introduced in two successive PCR steps. The TCR alpha and beta cDNA libraries were sequenced on the Illumina HiSeq platform using custom primers. Under the source paper's analysis protocol: Unique molecular identifiers were extracted from raw reads with MiGEC, and CDR3 positions were determined with MiXCR. Recombination models were inferred per individual with the repgenHMM and IGoR tools using an EM algorithm. Shared clonotypes were analyzed with the tcR package in R, and sharing was normalized by the product of cloneset sizes. To study raw recombination free of thymic and clonal selection effects, out-of-frame nonproductive sequences were analyzed. TCRdb itself trimmed the public reads at Q25 with fastp, ran MiXCR and retained productive beta chains. Rows matching on CDR3 protein sequence are summarized as one entry with the most common DNA and genes. Clone size and V and J calls follow TCRdb, not the original study. This sample has around 690,000 distinct CDR3 sequences in its table, and less than 25% of those were observed once. The ten largest account for roughly 4% of the sample.

The research as a whole found: In monozygotic twins, recombination models systematically underestimated out-of-frame TCR alpha sharing, but the models matched the sharing seen between unrelated individuals. Zero-insertion analyses could be partly confounded by invariant T cells such as MAIT and iNKT, though diverse VJ usage argued against such confounding for most clonotypes. Compared with coincidental sharing between unrelated individuals, an excess of low generation-probability sequences was observed among out-of-frame TCR alpha sequences shared between twins. In beta out-of-frame sequences, excess twin sharing was weaker, because having fewer shared sequences lowered the signal-to-noise ratio. Conclusions relied on cross-sectional statistical analysis, since the same donors could not be followed over many years. Fewer insertions were carried by abundant cord blood beta clonotypes; a weaker similar trend was observed in young adult naive repertoires, while no such trend was observed in memory repertoires.

The same sample was also used in a study of T cells expressing NK-cell markers. Drawing on the second study: Three sorted T-cell subsets (CD3+CD56+NKG2C+, CD3+CD56+NKG2C- and CD3+CD56-NKG2C+) from about 8 donors had their TCR beta-chain repertoires profiled. Of the eight sequenced donors, seven were found to be HCMV-seropositive and one was found to be HCMV-seronegative. In several experiments an anti-gammadeltaTCR antibody was added to restrict sorting to alphabetaTCR-expressing T cells. In several donors, the dominant CD3+CD56+NKG2C+ clonotypes ranked among the top 10 CD8+ clonotypes, making up about 1.0-7.5% of CD8+ T cells. Those dominant clonotypes were again the most abundant among CD3+CD56-NKG2C+ cells in four donors, at about 25-60.1%. Whether the expanded NKG2C-expressing T cell clones were specific for HCMV antigens was left unclear. The eight sequenced donors were randomly selected healthy volunteers, three men and five women. A commercial ELISA kit detecting HCMV-specific IgG in serum was used to determine HCMV serostatus. For roughly six donors, bulk peripheral blood T-cell repertoires were additionally sequenced from unsorted PBMC. MIGEC handled demultiplexing of the reads and grouping by UMI, while MiTCR was used to assemble and quantify clonotypes. Only TCR cDNA sequences supported by at least two reads were kept to exclude erroneous sequences. Downstream repertoire analysis used the tcR package, and clonotypes were matched across fractions by CDR3 nucleotide sequence plus V segment. VDJmatch was used to annotate antigen specificity against VDJdb, with one amino acid substitution in CDR3 permitted.

Recombination joined TRBV12-3 or TRBV12-4 with TRBJ1-4; a tentative D match to TRBD1 spans 5 bases. This receptor was identified in a woman in her late teens or twenties in good health. Input material: PBMCs. CDR3 sequence: CASTKPNSGRLFF. The DNA sequence is TGTGCCAGCACAAAACCTAATTCAGGGAGACTGTTTTTT.